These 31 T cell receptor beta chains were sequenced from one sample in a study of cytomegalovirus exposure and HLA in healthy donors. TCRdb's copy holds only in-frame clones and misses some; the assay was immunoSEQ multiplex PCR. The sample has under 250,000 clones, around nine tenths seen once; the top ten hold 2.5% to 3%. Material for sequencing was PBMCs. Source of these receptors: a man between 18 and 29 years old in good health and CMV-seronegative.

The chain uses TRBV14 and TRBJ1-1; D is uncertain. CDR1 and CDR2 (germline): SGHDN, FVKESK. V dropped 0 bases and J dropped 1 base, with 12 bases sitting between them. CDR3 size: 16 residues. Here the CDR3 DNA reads TGTGCCAGCAGCCAAGACGGAGGAATCCCGAACACTGAAGCTTTCTTT. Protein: CASSQDGGIPNTEAFF.

The CDR3 is CASSQVQYMPHEQYF. As DNA, the CDR3 is TGTGCCAGCAGCCAAGTTCAGTACATGCCCCACGAGCAGTACTTC. The rearrangement links TRBV4-2 to TRBJ2-7; D uncertain. V was pared by 1 base and J by 5 bases, with 15 bases between. Per the germline V gene, CDR1 is LGHNA and CDR2 is YNFKEQ. CDR3 length: 15 amino acids.

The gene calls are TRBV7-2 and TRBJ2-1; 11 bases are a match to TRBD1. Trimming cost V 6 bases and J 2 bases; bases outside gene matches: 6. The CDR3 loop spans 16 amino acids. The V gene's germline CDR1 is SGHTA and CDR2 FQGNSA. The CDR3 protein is CASRAGTGGPYNEQFF. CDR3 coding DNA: TGTGCCAGCAGGGCCGGGACAGGGGGACCCTACAATGAGCAGTTCTTC.

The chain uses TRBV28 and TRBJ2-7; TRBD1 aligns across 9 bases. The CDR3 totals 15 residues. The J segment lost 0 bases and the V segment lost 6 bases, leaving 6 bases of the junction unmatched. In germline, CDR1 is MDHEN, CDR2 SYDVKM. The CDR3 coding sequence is TGTGCCAGCAGATCGGGACAGGGTAGCTCCTACGAGCAGTACTTC. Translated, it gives CASRSGQGSSYEQYF.

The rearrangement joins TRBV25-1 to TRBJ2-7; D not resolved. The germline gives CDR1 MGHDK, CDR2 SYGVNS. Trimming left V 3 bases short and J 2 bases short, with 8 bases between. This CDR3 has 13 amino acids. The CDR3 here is CASSDPLTYEQYF. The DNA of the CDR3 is TGTGCCAGCAGTGATCCCCTTACCTACGAGCAGTACTTC.

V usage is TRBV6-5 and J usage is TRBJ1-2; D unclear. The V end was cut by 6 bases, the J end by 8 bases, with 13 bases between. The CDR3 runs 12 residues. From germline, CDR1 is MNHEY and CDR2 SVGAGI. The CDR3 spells CASSDGPRGYTF. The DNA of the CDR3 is TGTGCCAGCAGCGATGGGCCCAGGGGCTACACCTTC.

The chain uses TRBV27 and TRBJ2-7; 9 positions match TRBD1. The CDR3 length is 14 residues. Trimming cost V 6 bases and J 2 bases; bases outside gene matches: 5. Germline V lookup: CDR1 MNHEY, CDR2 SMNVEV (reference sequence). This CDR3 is CASRAGTGPYEQYF. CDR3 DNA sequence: TGTGCCAGCAGGGCCGGGACAGGGCCCTACGAGCAGTACTTC.

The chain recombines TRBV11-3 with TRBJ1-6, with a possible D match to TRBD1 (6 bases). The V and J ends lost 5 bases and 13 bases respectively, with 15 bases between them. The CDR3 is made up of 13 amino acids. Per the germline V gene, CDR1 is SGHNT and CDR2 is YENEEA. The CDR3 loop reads CASSRGGGRPLHF. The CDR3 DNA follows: TGTGCCAGCAGCCGGGGAGGGGGTAGGCCCCTCCACTTT.

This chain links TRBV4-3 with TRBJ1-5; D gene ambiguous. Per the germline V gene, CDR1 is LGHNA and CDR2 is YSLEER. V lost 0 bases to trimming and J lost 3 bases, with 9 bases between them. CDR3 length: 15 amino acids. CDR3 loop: CASSQDFGHNQPQHF. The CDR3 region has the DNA TGCGCCAGCAGCCAAGATTTTGGCCACAATCAGCCCCAGCATTTT.

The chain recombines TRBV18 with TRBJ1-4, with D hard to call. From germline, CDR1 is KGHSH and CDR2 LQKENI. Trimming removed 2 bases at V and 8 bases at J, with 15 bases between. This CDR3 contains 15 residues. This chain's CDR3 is CASSPETQPGEKLFF. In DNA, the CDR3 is TGTGCCAGCTCACCAGAGACGCAGCCGGGGGAAAAACTGTTTTTT.

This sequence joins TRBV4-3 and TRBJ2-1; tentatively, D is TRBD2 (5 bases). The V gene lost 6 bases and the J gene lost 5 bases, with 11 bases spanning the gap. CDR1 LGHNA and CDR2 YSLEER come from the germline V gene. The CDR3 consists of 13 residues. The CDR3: CASREVGNNEQFF. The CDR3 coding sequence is TGCGCCAGCAGGGAGGTCGGCAACAATGAGCAGTTCTTC.

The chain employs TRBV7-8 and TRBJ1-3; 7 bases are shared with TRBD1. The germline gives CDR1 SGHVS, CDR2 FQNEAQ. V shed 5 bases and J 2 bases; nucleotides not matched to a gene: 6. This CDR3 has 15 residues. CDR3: CASSLDRVPGNTIYF. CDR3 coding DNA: TGTGCCAGCAGCCTAGACAGGGTTCCTGGAAACACCATATATTTT.

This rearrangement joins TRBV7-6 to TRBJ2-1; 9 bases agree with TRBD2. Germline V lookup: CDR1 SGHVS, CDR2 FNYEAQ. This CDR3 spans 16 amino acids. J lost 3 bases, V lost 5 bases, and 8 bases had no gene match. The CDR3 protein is CASSRSPSGDYNEQFF. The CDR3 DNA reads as TGTGCCAGCAGCCGTTCCCCTAGCGGGGACTACAATGAGCAGTTCTTC.

The CDR3 nucleotides are TGTGCCAGCAGCGTGGGACTAGCGGGAGGCCTCAACACAGATACGCAGTATTTT. Translation gives CASSVGLAGGLNTDTQYF. The V call is TRBV9, the J call TRBJ2-3; 15 positions match TRBD2. Germline CDR1 SGDLS, CDR2 YYNGEE. V gave up 2 bases and J gave up 2 bases; unmatched junction bases: 6. CDR3 length equals 18 residues.

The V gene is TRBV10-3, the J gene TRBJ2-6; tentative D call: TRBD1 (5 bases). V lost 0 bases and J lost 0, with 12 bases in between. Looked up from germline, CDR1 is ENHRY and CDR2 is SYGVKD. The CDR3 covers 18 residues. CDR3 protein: CAISESIGRGSGANVLTF. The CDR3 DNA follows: TGTGCCATCAGTGAGTCGATTGGTAGGGGCTCTGGGGCCAACGTCCTGACTTTC.

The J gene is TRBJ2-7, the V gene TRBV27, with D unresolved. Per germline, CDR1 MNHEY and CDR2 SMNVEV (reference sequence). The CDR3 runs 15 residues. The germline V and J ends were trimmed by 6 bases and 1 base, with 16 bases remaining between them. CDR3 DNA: TGTGCCAGCAGACACGGTGGCGGTGAGTCCTACGAGCAGTACTTC. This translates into CASRHGGGESYEQYF.

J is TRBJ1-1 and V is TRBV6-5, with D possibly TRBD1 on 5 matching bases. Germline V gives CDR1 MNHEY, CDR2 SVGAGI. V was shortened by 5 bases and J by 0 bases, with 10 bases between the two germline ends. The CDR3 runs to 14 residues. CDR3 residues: CASSGGVLNTEAFF. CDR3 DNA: TGTGCCAGCAGTGGAGGGGTCTTGAACACTGAAGCTTTCTTT.

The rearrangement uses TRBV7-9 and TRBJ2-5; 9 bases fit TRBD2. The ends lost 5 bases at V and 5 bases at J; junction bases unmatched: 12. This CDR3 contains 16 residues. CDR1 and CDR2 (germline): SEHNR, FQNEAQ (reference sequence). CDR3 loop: CASSPGASGVLETQYF. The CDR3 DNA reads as TGTGCCAGCAGCCCGGGGGCTAGCGGGGTATTGGAGACCCAGTACTTC.

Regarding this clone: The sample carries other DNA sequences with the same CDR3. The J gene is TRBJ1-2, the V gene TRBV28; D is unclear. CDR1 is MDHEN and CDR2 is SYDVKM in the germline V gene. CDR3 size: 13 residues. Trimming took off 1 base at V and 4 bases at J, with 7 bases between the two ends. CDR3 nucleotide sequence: TGTGCCAGCAGTTTATCGGGGTCCTATGGCTACACCTTC. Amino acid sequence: CASSLSGSYGYTF.

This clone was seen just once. The CDR3, as DNA: TGTGCCAGTAGTACCTTTACAGGGAGCAATCAGCCCCAGCATTTT. Translated: CASSTFTGSNQPQHF. The chain links TRBV19 to TRBJ1-5; the D gene is possibly TRBD1 (6 bases). The germline gives CDR1 LNHDA, CDR2 SQIVND (reference sequence). The CDR3 totals 15 residues. Trimming shortened V by 4 bases and J by 1 base, and 11 bases separated the two germline ends.

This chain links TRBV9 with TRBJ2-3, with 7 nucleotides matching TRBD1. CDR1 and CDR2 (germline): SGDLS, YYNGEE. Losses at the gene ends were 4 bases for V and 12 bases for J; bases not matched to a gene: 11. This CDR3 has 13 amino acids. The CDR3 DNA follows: TGTGCCAGCAGCCCAGTTCCCGGGACAGATCAGTATTTT. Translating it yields CASSPVPGTDQYF.

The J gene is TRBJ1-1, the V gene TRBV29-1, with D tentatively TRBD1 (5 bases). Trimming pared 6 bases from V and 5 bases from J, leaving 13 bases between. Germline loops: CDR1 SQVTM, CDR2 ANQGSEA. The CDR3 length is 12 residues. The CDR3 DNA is TGCAGCGTGAGCGGGGGAAGGACTGAAGCTTTCTTT. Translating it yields CSVSGGRTEAFF.

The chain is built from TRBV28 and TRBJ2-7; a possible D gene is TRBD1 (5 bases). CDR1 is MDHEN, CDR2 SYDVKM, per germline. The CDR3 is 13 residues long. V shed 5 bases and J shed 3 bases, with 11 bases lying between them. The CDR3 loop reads CASSADTLYEQYF. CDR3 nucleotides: TGTGCCAGCAGTGCGGACACTCTCTACGAGCAGTACTTC. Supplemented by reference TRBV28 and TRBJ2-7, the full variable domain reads DVKVTQSSRYLVKRTGEKVFLECVQDMDHENMFWYRQDPGLGLRLIYFSYDVKMKEKGDIPEGYSVSREKKERFSLILESASTNQTSMYLCASSADTLYEQYFGPGTRLTVT.

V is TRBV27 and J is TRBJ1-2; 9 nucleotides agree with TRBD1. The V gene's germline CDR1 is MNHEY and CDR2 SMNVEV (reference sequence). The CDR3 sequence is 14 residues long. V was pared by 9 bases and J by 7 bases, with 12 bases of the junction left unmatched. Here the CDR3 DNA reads TGTGCCAGACCGTACAGGGGGCGTGAGGTTGGCTACACCTTC. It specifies CARPYRGREVGYTF.

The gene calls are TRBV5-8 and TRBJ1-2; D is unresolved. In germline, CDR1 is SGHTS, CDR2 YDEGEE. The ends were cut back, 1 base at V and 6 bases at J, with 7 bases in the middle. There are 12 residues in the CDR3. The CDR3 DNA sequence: TGTGCCAGCAGCTTGCAGGCCCATGGCTACACCTTC. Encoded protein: CASSLQAHGYTF.

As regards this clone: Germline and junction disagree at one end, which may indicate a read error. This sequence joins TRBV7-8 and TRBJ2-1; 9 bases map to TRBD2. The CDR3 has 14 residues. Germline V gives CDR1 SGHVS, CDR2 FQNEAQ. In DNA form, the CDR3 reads TGTGCCAGCAGCCGCAGTAGGGCGGGGGGGAGCCAGGTCTTC. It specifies CASSRSRAGGSQVF.

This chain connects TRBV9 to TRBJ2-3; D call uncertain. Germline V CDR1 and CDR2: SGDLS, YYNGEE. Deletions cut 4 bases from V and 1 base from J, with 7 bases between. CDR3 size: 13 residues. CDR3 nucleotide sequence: TGTGCCAGCAGCATAGGAGGCACAGATACGCAGTATTTT. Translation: CASSIGGTDTQYF. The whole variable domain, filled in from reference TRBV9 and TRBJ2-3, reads DSGVTQTPKHLITATGQRVTLRCSPRSGDLSVYWYQQSLDQGLQFLIQYYNGEERAKGNILERFSAQQFPDLHSELNLSSLELGDSALYFCASSIGGTDTQYFGPGTRLTVL.

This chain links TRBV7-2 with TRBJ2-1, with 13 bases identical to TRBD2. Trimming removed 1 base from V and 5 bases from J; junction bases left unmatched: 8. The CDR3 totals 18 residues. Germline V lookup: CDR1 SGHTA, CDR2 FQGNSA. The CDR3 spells CASSLDPPLAGGHNEQFF. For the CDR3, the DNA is TGTGCCAGCAGCTTAGATCCGCCACTAGCGGGGGGGCACAATGAGCAGTTCTTC.

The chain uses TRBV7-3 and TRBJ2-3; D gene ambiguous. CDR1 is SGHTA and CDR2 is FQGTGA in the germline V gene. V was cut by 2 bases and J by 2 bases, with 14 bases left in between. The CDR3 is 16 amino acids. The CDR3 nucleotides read TGTGCCAGCAGCTTATTAGCTCCACCCACCACAGATACGCAGTATTTT. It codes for CASSLLAPPTTDTQYF. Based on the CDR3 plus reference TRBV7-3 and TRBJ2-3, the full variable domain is GAGVSQTPSNKVTEKGKYVELRCDPISGHTALYWYRQSLGQGPEFLIYFQGTGAADDSGLPNDRFFAVRPEGSVSTLKIQRTERGDSAVYLCASSLLAPPTTDTQYFGPGTRLTVL.

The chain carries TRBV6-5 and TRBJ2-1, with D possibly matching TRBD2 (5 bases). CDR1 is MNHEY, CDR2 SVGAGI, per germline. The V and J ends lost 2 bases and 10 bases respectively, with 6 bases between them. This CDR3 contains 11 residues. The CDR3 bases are TGTGCCAGCAGTTACGGGGAGGAGCAGTTCTTC. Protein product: CASSYGEEQFF.

In nucleotides, the CDR3 is TGTGCCAGCAGCCAAAGGGACAGGGGGCATGGTGGAGAGACCCAGTACTTC. This sequence encodes CASSQRDRGHGGETQYF. This chain connects TRBV5-6 to TRBJ2-5, with 12 bases lining up with TRBD1. This CDR3 is 17 amino acids long. Trimming at V came to 4 bases and at J to 4 bases, leaving 11 bases not matched to a gene. Germline V gene lookup returns CDR1 SGHDT and CDR2 YYEEEE.